This T cell receptor beta chain appears in the sequencing data of a study of spatial heterogeneity in lung cancer. Germline V gives CDR1 MNHEY, CDR2 SVGEGT. V was clipped by 2 bases and J by 7 bases, with 9 bases between them. There are 13 residues in the CDR3. This clonotype was recorded at least ten times. As for time point: sample taken at primary tumor resection. MiXCR was run by TCRdb on the 5' RACE reads, yielding one entry per CDR3 protein. The sample includes tens of thousands of distinct CDR3 sequences, over 4.5% of them seen just once. The sample was PBMCs, taken at surgery. This TCR was recovered from a male donor with early-stage non-small cell lung cancer. This rearrangement joins TRBV6-2 or TRBV6-3 to TRBJ2-1; D call uncertain. The CDR3 sequence is CASSYVSRNEQFF. The CDR3 DNA is TGTGCCAGCAGTTACGTGTCGAGGAATGAGCAGTTCTTC.